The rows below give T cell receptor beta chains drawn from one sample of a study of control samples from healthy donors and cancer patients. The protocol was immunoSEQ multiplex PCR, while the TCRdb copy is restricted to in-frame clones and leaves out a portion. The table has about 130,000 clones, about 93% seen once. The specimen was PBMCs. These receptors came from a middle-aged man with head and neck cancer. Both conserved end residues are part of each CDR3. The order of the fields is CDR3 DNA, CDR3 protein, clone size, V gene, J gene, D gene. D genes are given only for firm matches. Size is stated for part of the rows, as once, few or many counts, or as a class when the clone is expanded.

CDR3nt: TGTGCCAGCAGCCCTCGACTAGCTCACGGTACGCAGTATTTT
CDR3aa: CASSPRLAHGTQYF
abundance: NA
v_gene: TRBV7-9
j_gene: TRBJ2-3
d_gene: TRBD2

CDR3nt: TGTGCCAGCGGGGCGTACGATAATTCACCCCTCCACTTT
CDR3aa: CASGAYDNSPLHF
abundance: NA
v_gene: TRBV11-1
j_gene: TRBJ1-6
d_gene: NA

CDR3nt: TGTGCCACCACACAAGAGACCCAGTACTTC
CDR3aa: CATTQETQYF
abundance: NA
v_gene: TRBV7-9
j_gene: TRBJ2-5
d_gene: NA

CDR3nt: TGTGCCAGCAGCCGTCTAGCGACGTACAATGAGCAGTTCTTC
CDR3aa: CASSRLATYNEQFF
abundance: once
v_gene: TRBV7-9
j_gene: TRBJ2-1
d_gene: NA

CDR3nt: TGTGCCAGCAGTTTAGCGTCGACCGAGAAAGCTTTCTTT
CDR3aa: CASSLASTEKAFF
abundance: NA
v_gene: TRBV12-3/TRBV12-4
j_gene: TRBJ1-1
d_gene: NA

CDR3nt: TGTGCCAGCAGCAACCGGGGGGGCAATGAGCAGTTCTTC
CDR3aa: CASSNRGGNEQFF
abundance: NA
v_gene: TRBV7-3
j_gene: TRBJ2-1
d_gene: TRBD2

CDR3nt: TGTGCCAGCAGCCAAGATCTTCGGGGAGGAGGTGGCTACACCTTC
CDR3aa: CASSQDLRGGGGYTF
abundance: NA
v_gene: TRBV3-1/TRBV3-2
j_gene: TRBJ1-2
d_gene: NA

CDR3nt: TGTGCCAGCAGTTTAAGGTTGGGACAGCCCTACGAGCAGTACTTC
CDR3aa: CASSLRLGQPYEQYF
abundance: NA
v_gene: TRBV27
j_gene: TRBJ2-7
d_gene: TRBD1

CDR3nt: TGTGCCAGCTCACCCCTCCAAGGGGGTTCGGGGGAAAAACTGTTTTTT
CDR3aa: CASSPLQGGSGEKLFF
abundance: NA
v_gene: TRBV18
j_gene: TRBJ1-4
d_gene: NA

CDR3nt: TGCGCCAGCAGCCAAGGGGAGGGCTCGAACTATGGCTACACCTTC
CDR3aa: CASSQGEGSNYGYTF
abundance: NA
v_gene: TRBV4-3
j_gene: TRBJ1-2
d_gene: NA

CDR3nt: TGTGCCAGCAGCGCGGAGACGTGGGCTGAAAAACTGTTTTTT
CDR3aa: CASSAETWAEKLFF
abundance: NA
v_gene: TRBV9
j_gene: TRBJ1-4
d_gene: NA

CDR3nt: TGTGCCAGCAATACGGACTTGCCCCCGACCTCTGGGGCCAACGTCCTGACTTTC
CDR3aa: CASNTDLPPTSGANVLTF
abundance: NA
v_gene: TRBV21-1
j_gene: TRBJ2-6
d_gene: NA

CDR3nt: TGTGCCAGCAGCGTAGGGGACAGCGCCTACGAGCAGTACTTC
CDR3aa: CASSVGDSAYEQYF
abundance: once
v_gene: TRBV9
j_gene: TRBJ2-7
d_gene: TRBD1

CDR3nt: TGTGCCAGCAGCCAGACCCCGGGCATGAACACTGAAGCTTTCTTT
CDR3aa: CASSQTPGMNTEAFF
abundance: NA
v_gene: TRBV4-2
j_gene: TRBJ1-1
d_gene: NA

CDR3nt: TGCGCCAGCAGCTTGACAGTAATGAACACTGAAGCTTTCTTT
CDR3aa: CASSLTVMNTEAFF
abundance: NA
v_gene: TRBV5-1
j_gene: TRBJ1-1
d_gene: NA

CDR3nt: TGTGCCAGCAGTTTTCGGCCTGGCACAGATACGCAGTATTTT
CDR3aa: CASSFRPGTDTQYF
abundance: NA
v_gene: TRBV6-2/TRBV6-3
j_gene: TRBJ2-3
d_gene: NA

CDR3nt: TGTGCCAGCAGTTTCGGGGGGGATACGCAGTATTTT
CDR3aa: CASSFGGDTQYF
abundance: NA
v_gene: TRBV6-5
j_gene: TRBJ2-3
d_gene: TRBD2

CDR3nt: TGTGCCAGCAAAGGTCAAGCCGGGCTTTACTACGAGCAGTACTTC
CDR3aa: CASKGQAGLYYEQYF
abundance: NA
v_gene: TRBV28
j_gene: TRBJ2-7
d_gene: NA

CDR3nt: TGTGCCAGTCTGTATCAGGGAACAGATACGCAGTATTTT
CDR3aa: CASLYQGTDTQYF
abundance: NA
v_gene: TRBV4-2
j_gene: TRBJ2-3
d_gene: NA

CDR3nt: TGTGCCAGCTCACCACTGGACAACAAAGCTTTCTTT
CDR3aa: CASSPLDNKAFF
abundance: NA
v_gene: TRBV18
j_gene: TRBJ1-1
d_gene: NA

CDR3nt: TGCGCCAGCTGTACTAGCGGGGAAATCTACGAGCAGTACTTC
CDR3aa: CASCTSGEIYEQYF
abundance: NA
v_gene: TRBV23-1
j_gene: TRBJ2-7
d_gene: TRBD2

CDR3nt: TGTGCCAGCACTGGGATTGGGGGGCGATTCGGGACAGATACGCAGTATTTT
CDR3aa: CASTGIGGRFGTDTQYF
abundance: NA
v_gene: TRBV21-1
j_gene: TRBJ2-3
d_gene: NA

CDR3nt: TGTGCCAGCAGCTTAGGGGTAGGGTTTACAGATACGCAGTATTTT
CDR3aa: CASSLGVGFTDTQYF
abundance: NA
v_gene: TRBV7-2
j_gene: TRBJ2-3
d_gene: NA

CDR3nt: TGTGCCAGCAGCTTCGAGGGGGCTAATGGCTACACCTTC
CDR3aa: CASSFEGANGYTF
abundance: few
v_gene: TRBV11-2
j_gene: TRBJ1-2
d_gene: TRBD1

CDR3nt: TGTGCCAGCAGCTTAGGGGGGCCAGGGGGTAACAATGAGCAGTTCTTC
CDR3aa: CASSLGGPGGNNEQFF
abundance: NA
v_gene: TRBV7-7
j_gene: TRBJ2-1
d_gene: TRBD1

CDR3nt: TGCAGCGTTGAAGGGGGGACAGGGTTCGACGAGCAGTACTTC
CDR3aa: CSVEGGTGFDEQYF
abundance: NA
v_gene: TRBV29-1
j_gene: TRBJ2-7
d_gene: TRBD1

CDR3nt: TGTGCCAGCAGCTTAGAGTACACTGAAGCTTTCTTT
CDR3aa: CASSLEYTEAFF
abundance: NA
v_gene: TRBV7-9
j_gene: TRBJ1-1
d_gene: NA

CDR3nt: TGTGCCAGCACCGGGAAGATCGGGAAGGAACTAGAACACACCATATATTTT
CDR3aa: CASTGKIGKELEHTIYF
abundance: NA
v_gene: TRBV7-9
j_gene: TRBJ1-3
d_gene: NA

CDR3nt: TGTGCCAGCAGAATACTACAGGGATTGAACACTGAAGCTTTCTTT
CDR3aa: CASRILQGLNTEAFF
abundance: once
v_gene: TRBV27
j_gene: TRBJ1-1
d_gene: NA

CDR3nt: TGTGCCAGCAGTTCCCCCGGGGGGCAAGGCACCGGGGAGCTGTTTTTT
CDR3aa: CASSSPGGQGTGELFF
abundance: once
v_gene: TRBV6-5
j_gene: TRBJ2-2
d_gene: NA

CDR3nt: TGTGCCAGTAGTTTAGAGAGGGGGATAGTGTGGGATCAGCCCCAGCATTTT
CDR3aa: CASSLERGIVWDQPQHF
abundance: once
v_gene: TRBV19
j_gene: TRBJ1-5
d_gene: NA

CDR3nt: TGTGCCAGCAGCTTAGACCGCAGAGAGACCCAGTACTTC
CDR3aa: CASSLDRRETQYF
abundance: NA
v_gene: TRBV7-2
j_gene: TRBJ2-5
d_gene: NA

CDR3nt: TGCGCCAGCAGCTTGGGGGGGAGAGAGCAGTTCTTC
CDR3aa: CASSLGGREQFF
abundance: NA
v_gene: TRBV5-1
j_gene: TRBJ2-1
d_gene: NA